The text below deals with one T cell receptor beta chain. The antigen remains undetermined. Method: immunoSEQ multiplex PCR; TCRdb's copy keeps in-frame clones and lacks some. The listing records around 150,000 clones. In germline, CDR1 is SSHAT, CDR2 FNYEAQ (reference sequence). CDR3 size: 16 residues. Trimming left V 5 bases short and J 4 bases short, with 21 bases between. This sample was included in a study of T cell responses to AZD1222 COVID-19 vaccine. Study results and limitations: Donors, mostly white British, included more females; clonal diversity was possibly underestimated. The study identified only six AZD1222 recipients as seropositive at baseline. Vaccination with two AZD1222 doses was followed by a rise in Spike-specific TCR breadth and depth. No repertoire was sampled before or during the peak T cell response, only after it.

The rearrangement uses TRBV7-7 and TRBJ2-7; possible D gene TRBD2, 6 bases. This sequence originates from an adult in good health. The specimen was peripheral blood. The CDR3 spells CASSPRPSGRWYEQYF. Here the CDR3 DNA reads TGTGCCAGCAGCCCCCGTCCGTCAGGGAGGTGGTACGAGCAGTACTTC.